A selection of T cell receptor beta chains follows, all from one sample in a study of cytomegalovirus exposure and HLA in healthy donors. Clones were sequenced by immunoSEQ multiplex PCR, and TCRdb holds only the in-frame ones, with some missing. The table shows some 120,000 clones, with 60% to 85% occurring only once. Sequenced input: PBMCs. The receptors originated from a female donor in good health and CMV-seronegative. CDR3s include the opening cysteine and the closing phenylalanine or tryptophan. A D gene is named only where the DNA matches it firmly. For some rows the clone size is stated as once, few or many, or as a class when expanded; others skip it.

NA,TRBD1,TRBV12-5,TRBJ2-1,CASGWNLLRQGDNEQFF,TGTGCTAGTGGTTGGAACCTGCTCCGACAGGGGGACAATGAGCAGTTCTTC
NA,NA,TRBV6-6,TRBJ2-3,CASSSGGITDTQYF,TGTGCCAGCAGTTCGGGGGGCATCACAGATACGCAGTATTTT
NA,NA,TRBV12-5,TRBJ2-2,CASAFDRINTGELFF,TGTGCTAGTGCCTTTGACAGGATTAACACCGGGGAGCTGTTTTTT
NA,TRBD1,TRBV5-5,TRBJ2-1,CASSLPRTGVRAEQFF,TGTGCCAGCAGCTTGCCGAGGACAGGGGTCAGGGCAGAGCAGTTCTTC
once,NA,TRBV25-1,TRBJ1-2,CASSDPTGGYTF,TGTGCCAGCAGTGACCCCACCGGGGGCTACACCTTC
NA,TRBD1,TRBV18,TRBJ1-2,CASSPRQGENYGYTF,TGTGCCAGCTCACCACGACAGGGTGAAAACTATGGCTACACCTTC
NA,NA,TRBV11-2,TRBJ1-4,CASSIREGEKLFF,TGTGCCAGCAGCATCAGGGAAGGCGAAAAACTGTTTTTT
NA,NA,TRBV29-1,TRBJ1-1,CSVERHLNTEAFF,TGCAGCGTTGAGCGGCACTTGAACACTGAAGCTTTCTTT
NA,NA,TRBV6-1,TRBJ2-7,CASSEAVPGASYEQYF,TGTGCCAGCAGTGAAGCGGTCCCAGGGGCTTCCTACGAGCAGTACTTC
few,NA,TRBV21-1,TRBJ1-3,CASKTRISGNTIYF,TGTGCCAGCAAGACACGGATCTCTGGAAACACCATATATTTT
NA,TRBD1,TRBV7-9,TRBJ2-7,CASSLVTGAEQYF,TGTGCCAGCAGCTTAGTAACAGGGGCCGAGCAGTACTTC
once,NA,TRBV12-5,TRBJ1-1,CATPVAPGTEAFF,TGTGCCACCCCTGTTGCCCCGGGCACTGAAGCTTTCTTT
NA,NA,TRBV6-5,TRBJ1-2,CASSYSGDGYTF,TGTGCCAGCAGTTACTCAGGGGATGGCTACACCTTC
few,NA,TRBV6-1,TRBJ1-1,CASSEPEGGTEAFF,TGTGCCAGCAGTGAACCTGAGGGAGGCACTGAAGCTTTCTTT
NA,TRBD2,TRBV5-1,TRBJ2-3,CASSLALAGGYSTDTQYF,TGCGCCAGCAGCTTGGCTCTAGCGGGGGGCTATAGCACAGATACGCAGTATTTT
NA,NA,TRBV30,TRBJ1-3,CAWSVRLKGGNTIYF,TGTGCCTGGAGTGTCCGACTGAAGGGGGGAAACACCATATATTTT
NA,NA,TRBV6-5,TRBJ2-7,CASRLLLGNYEQYF,TGTGCCAGCAGACTACTACTAGGCAACTACGAGCAGTACTTC
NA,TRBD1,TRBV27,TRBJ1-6,CATAEGGGYSPLHF,TGTGCCACCGCGGAAGGGGGCGGATATTCACCCCTCCACTTT
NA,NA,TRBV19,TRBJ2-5,CASSMAQQETQYF,TGTGCCAGTAGTATGGCCCAACAAGAGACCCAGTACTTC
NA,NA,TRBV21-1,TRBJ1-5,CASSQPKRTGAQPQHF,TGTGCCAGCAGCCAACCAAAAAGGACAGGGGCTCAGCCCCAGCATTTT
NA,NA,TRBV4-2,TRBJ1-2,CASSQNFLANGYTF,TGTGCCAGCAGCCAAAACTTTCTCGCCAATGGCTACACCTTC
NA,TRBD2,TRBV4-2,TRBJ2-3,CASSLSPLGTSLADTQYF,TGTGCCAGCAGCCTGAGCCCCCTCGGGACTAGCTTAGCAGATACGCAGTATTTT
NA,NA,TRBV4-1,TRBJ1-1,CASSQDPGYTEAFF,TGCGCCAGCAGCCAAGATCCGGGATACACTGAAGCTTTCTTT
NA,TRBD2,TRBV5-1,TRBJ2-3,CASSTRPLAGGADTQYF,TGCGCCAGCAGCACCCGTCCACTAGCGGGGGGAGCAGATACGCAGTATTTT
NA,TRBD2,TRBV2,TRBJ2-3,CASSGGLAGDWTDTQYF,TGTGCCAGCAGTGGTGGACTAGCCGGGGATTGGACAGATACGCAGTATTTT
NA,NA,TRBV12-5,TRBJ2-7,CASGLAGAGYEQYF,TGTGCTAGTGGTTTGGCCGGAGCTGGGTACGAGCAGTACTTC
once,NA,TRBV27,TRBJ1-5,CASSFSGTQGGQPQHF,TGTGCCAGCAGTTTTTCCGGGACTCAGGGAGGTCAGCCCCAGCATTTT
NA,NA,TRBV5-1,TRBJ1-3,CASSLSGSGNTIYF,TGCGCCAGCAGCTTATCCGGGTCTGGAAACACCATATATTTT
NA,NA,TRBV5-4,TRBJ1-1,CASSLAGNTEAFF,TGTGCCAGCAGCTTGGCCGGGAACACTGAAGCTTTCTTT
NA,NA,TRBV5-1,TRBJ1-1,CASSDMRGMNTEAFF,TGCGCCAGCAGCGATATGAGGGGGATGAACACTGAAGCTTTCTTT
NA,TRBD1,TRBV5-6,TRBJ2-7,CASSFRDRVTYEQYF,TGTGCCAGCAGCTTCCGGGACAGGGTTACCTACGAGCAGTACTTC
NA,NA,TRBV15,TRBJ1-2,CATSRDLVGVEYGYTF,TGTGCCACCAGCAGAGATCTTGTAGGGGTTGAATATGGCTACACCTTC
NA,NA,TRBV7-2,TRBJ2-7,CASSLERGSYEQYF,TGTGCCAGCAGCTTAGAACGCGGTTCCTACGAGCAGTACTTC
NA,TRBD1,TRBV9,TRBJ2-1,CASSVEGQGAYNEQFF,TGTGCCAGCAGCGTAGAAGGACAGGGGGCTTACAATGAGCAGTTCTTC
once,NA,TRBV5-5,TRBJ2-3,CASSLKLTDTQYF,TGTGCCAGCAGCCTAAAACTCACAGATACGCAGTATTTT
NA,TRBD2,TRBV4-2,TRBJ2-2,CASSSGTTSTGELFF,TGTGCCAGCAGCTCCGGGACTACCTCTACGGGGGAGCTGTTTTTT
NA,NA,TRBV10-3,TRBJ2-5,CASGVYQETQYF,TGTGCCAGCGGTGTGTACCAAGAGACCCAGTACTTC
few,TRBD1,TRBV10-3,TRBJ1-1,CAISESTGRTEAFF,TGTGCCATCAGTGAGTCGACAGGGCGGACTGAAGCTTTCTTT
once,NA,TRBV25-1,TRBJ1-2,CASSDPRGVNFYGYTF,TGTGCCAGCAGTGATCCTCGGGGGGTCAACTTCTATGGCTACACCTTC
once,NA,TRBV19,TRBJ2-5,CASSINLRETQYF,TGTGCCAGTAGTATAAACTTAAGAGAGACCCAGTACTTC
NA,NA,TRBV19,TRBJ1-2,CASSPGGGNGYTF,TGTGCCAGTAGTCCCGGGGGAGGGAATGGCTACACCTTC
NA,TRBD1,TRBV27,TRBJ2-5,CASSPRDRGETQYF,TGTGCCAGCAGCCCCCGGGACAGGGGAGAGACCCAGTACTTC
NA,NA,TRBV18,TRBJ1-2,CASSPPNTYDQSGYTF,TGTGCCAGCTCACCCCCTAATACGTATGATCAAAGTGGCTACACCTTC
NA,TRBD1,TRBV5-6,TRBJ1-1,CASSAGQGLVTEAFF,TGTGCCAGCAGCGCGGGACAGGGGTTAGTCACTGAAGCTTTCTTT
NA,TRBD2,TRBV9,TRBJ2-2,CASSPGGGGTGELFF,TGTGCCAGCAGCCCGGGGGGGGGTGGCACCGGGGAGCTGTTTTTT
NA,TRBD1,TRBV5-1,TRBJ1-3,CASSSETGTGAGNTIYF,TGCGCCAGCAGCTCGGAAACCGGGACAGGGGCTGGAAACACCATATATTTT
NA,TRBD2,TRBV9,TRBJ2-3,CASSYNILAPVSTDTQYF,TGTGCCAGCAGCTATAATATACTAGCGCCCGTAAGCACAGATACGCAGTATTTT
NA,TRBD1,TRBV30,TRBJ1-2,CAWSGQGADYGYTF,TGTGCCTGGAGTGGGCAGGGGGCTGACTATGGCTACACCTTC
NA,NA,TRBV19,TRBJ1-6,CASSPRGTIQGQLRLYNSPLHF,TGTGCCAGTAGCCCAAGGGGGACCATCCAAGGACAGCTCCGGCTTTATAATTCACCCCTCCACTTT
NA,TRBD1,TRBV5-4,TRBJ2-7,CASSNSGTGPYEQYF,TGTGCCAGCAGCAACTCCGGGACAGGGCCCTACGAGCAGTACTTC
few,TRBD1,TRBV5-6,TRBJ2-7,CASSLSSGTGAYEQYF,TGTGCCAGCAGCTTAAGTTCCGGGACAGGAGCCTACGAGCAGTACTTC
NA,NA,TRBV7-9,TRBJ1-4,CSSSFSGPQREKLFF,TGTTCCAGCAGCTTTAGCGGTCCACAGAGGGAAAAACTGTTTTTT
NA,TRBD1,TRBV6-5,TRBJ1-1,CASSYGTGSTEAFF,TGTGCCAGCAGTTACGGGACAGGGAGCACTGAAGCTTTCTTT